This T cell receptor (beta chain) was captured in a study of control samples from healthy donors and cancer patients. V gave up 4 bases and J gave up 8 bases; unmatched junction bases: 6. The CDR3 is 14 amino acids. Germline V lookup: CDR1 MDHEN, CDR2 SYDVKM. Repertoires were generated with immunoSEQ multiplex PCR, while TCRdb's copy carries only in-frame clones and drops some. The table shows some 120,000 clones, with approximately 93% occurring only once. The TCR was taken from a woman under 30 in good health. V is TRBV28 and J is TRBJ2-3; 10 nucleotides agree with TRBD2. The material sequenced was blood. The CDR3 is CASSWGTSVATQYF. The CDR3 bases are TGTGCCAGCAGTTGGGGGACTAGCGTGGCTACGCAGTATTTT.